The rows below give T cell receptor beta chains drawn from one sample of a study of blood T cells in healthy people across ages. TCRdb used MiXCR to reprocess the 5' RACE reads, holding one entry per CDR3 protein. This sample has 1.5 million to 2 million distinct CDR3 sequences, with about two fifths found just once. The sequenced sample was blood. These receptors originate from a human donor in good health. The CDR3 runs from the conserved cysteine through the conserved F or W. The D gene is left open where the match is weak. Size is stated for part of the rows, as once, few or many counts, or as a class when the clone is expanded.

V gene,clone size,J gene,D gene,CDR3 DNA,CDR3 protein
TRBV9,NA,TRBJ2-3,TRBD1,TGTGCCAGCAGCGTAGAAGGACAGGGTGGGATTCACACGCAGTATTTT,CASSVEGQGGIHTQYF
TRBV4-2,NA,TRBJ2-5,NA,TGTGCCAGCAGCCAAGAGTTAGGACACCTTCTAGAGACCCAGTACTTC,CASSQELGHLLETQYF
TRBV3-1,NA,TRBJ2-3,TRBD2,TGTGCCAGCAGCCAATATCCTAGCGGGGGCAAGGATACGCAGTATTTT,CASSQYPSGGKDTQYF
TRBV6-1,NA,TRBJ1-1,NA,TGTGCCAGCAGCGTCAGCCTGTCCCCCACTGAAGCTTTCTTT,CASSVSLSPTEAFF
TRBV7-2,NA,TRBJ2-7,NA,TGTGCCAGCAGCTTAGTCGGTAGGGGCCTCCGGGACGAGCAGTACTTC,CASSLVGRGLRDEQYF
TRBV2,once,TRBJ1-1,NA,TGTGCCAGCAGTTTCTCCTGGGGAGCCACTGAAGCTTTCTTT,CASSFSWGATEAFF
TRBV12-3/TRBV12-4,NA,TRBJ1-5,NA,TGTGCCAGCAGTTTGGGTCCGCTTTATAGCAATCAGCCCCAGCATTTT,CASSLGPLYSNQPQHF
TRBV7-6,many,TRBJ2-5,TRBD2,TGTGCCAGCAGCCACCGACTAGCGGGGGGCCAAGAGACCCAGTACTTC,CASSHRLAGGQETQYF
TRBV11-3,NA,TRBJ2-5,TRBD2,TGTGCCAGCAGCTCCGTAGCGGGGGTAGAGACCCAGTACTTC,CASSSVAGVETQYF
TRBV5-1,many,TRBJ2-7,NA,TGTGCCAGCAGTGCCCAATACGAGCAGTACTTC,CASSAQYEQYF
TRBV7-9,NA,TRBJ2-1,NA,TGTGCCAGCACTCCTGGTTGGGGGGGCCTTTACAATGAGCAGTTCTTC,CASTPGWGGLYNEQFF
TRBV12-3/TRBV12-4,NA,TRBJ2-1,TRBD2,TGTGCCTGCAGTCCTGAGACTAGCGGGTTTCCGAATCGCTACAATGAGCAGTTCTTC,CACSPETSGFPNRYNEQFF
TRBV28,NA,TRBJ2-3,TRBD1,TGTGCCAGCAGTTCAACAGGGGATGGCACAGATACGCAGTATTTT,CASSSTGDGTDTQYF
TRBV3-1,NA,TRBJ2-3,NA,TGTGCCAGCAGCCAAGAGCCAAAAGGTACGCAGTATTTT,CASSQEPKGTQYF
TRBV5-1,NA,TRBJ1-1,NA,TGCGCCAGCAACCCTTTAGGGCAAAGTAAGATGAACACTGAAGCTTTCTTT,CASNPLGQSKMNTEAFF
TRBV5-1,many,TRBJ2-1,NA,TGCGCCAGCAGCTTCACCGACAGCTCCTACAATGAGCAGTTCTTC,CASSFTDSSYNEQFF
TRBV6-2/TRBV6-3,NA,TRBJ2-1,TRBD1,TGTGCCACCACCCAGGGGGTCTACAATGAGCAGTTCTTC,CATTQGVYNEQFF
TRBV18,NA,TRBJ2-5,TRBD1,TGTGCCAGCTCACCACCGAGGAGGACAGGGAAAGAGACCCAGTACTTC,CASSPPRRTGKETQYF
TRBV7-7,once,TRBJ2-3,NA,TGTGCCAGCTCCACCGGCGGTGGGGATACGCAGTATTTT,CASSTGGGDTQYF
TRBV10-3,few,TRBJ2-1,TRBD2,TGTGCCATCAGTGCATCTAGCGGTGTTTCCTACAATGAGCAGTTCTTC,CAISASSGVSYNEQFF
TRBV12-3/TRBV12-4,NA,TRBJ1-2,NA,TGTGCCAGCAGCACCACGACGACTTCGTATGGCTACACCTTC,CASSTTTTSYGYTF
TRBV6-2/TRBV6-3,NA,TRBJ2-1,NA,TGTGCCAGCACCCCCGGCAGGTACAATGAGCAGTTCTTC,CASTPGRYNEQFF